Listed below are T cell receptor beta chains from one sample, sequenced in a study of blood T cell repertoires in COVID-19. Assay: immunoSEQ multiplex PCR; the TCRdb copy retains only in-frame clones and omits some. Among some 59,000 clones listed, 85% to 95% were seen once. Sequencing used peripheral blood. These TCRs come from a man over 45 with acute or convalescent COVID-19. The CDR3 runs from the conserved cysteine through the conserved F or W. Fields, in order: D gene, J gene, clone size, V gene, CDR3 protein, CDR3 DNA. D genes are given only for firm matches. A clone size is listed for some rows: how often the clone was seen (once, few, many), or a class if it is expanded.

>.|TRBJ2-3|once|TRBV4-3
CASSRGGQDTQYF
TGCGCCAGCAGTAGGGGAGGACAAGATACGCAGTATTTT
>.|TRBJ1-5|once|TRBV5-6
CASSLTGRVRSQHF
TGTGCCAGCAGCCTAACAGGGAGGGTGAGGTCCCAGCATTTT
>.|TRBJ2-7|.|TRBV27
CASSLQGSSYEQYF
TGTGCCAGCAGTTTACAGGGGAGCTCCTACGAGCAGTACTTC
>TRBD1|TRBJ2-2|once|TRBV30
CAWSGQHGELFF
TGTGCCTGGTCGGGACAGCACGGGGAGCTGTTTTTT
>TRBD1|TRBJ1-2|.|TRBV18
CASSPDTGGYYGYTF
TGTGCCAGCTCACCAGATACAGGGGGCTACTATGGCTACACCTTC
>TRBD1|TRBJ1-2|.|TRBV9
CASSVARDRGGYTF
TGTGCCAGCAGCGTAGCACGGGACAGGGGTGGCTACACCTTC
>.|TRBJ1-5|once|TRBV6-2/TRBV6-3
CASSYSTVKNQPQHF
TGTGCCAGCAGTTACTCGACAGTGAAAAATCAGCCCCAGCATTTT
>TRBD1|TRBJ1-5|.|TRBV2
CASSSDRGYQPQHF
TGTGCCAGCAGTTCAGACAGGGGGTACCAGCCCCAGCATTTT
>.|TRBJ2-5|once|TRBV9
CASSATRENPYQETQYF
TGTGCCAGCTCCGCGACACGGGAGAACCCGTACCAAGAGACCCAGTACTTC
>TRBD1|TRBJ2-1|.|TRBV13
CASSQDRDRFFKEQFF
TGTGCCAGCAGCCAAGACCGGGACAGGTTTTTCAAGGAGCAGTTCTTC
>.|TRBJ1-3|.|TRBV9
CASSVSGSGNTIYF
TGTGCCAGCAGCGTATCGGGCTCTGGAAACACCATATATTTT
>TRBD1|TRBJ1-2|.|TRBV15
CATSSLDRRGGYTF
TGTGCCACCAGCAGCCTGGACAGGAGGGGGGGCTACACCTTC
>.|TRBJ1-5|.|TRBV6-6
CASSYSPGDQPQHF
TGTGCCAGCAGTTACTCGCCAGGGGATCAGCCCCAGCATTTT
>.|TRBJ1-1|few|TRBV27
CASTPSSVANTEAFF
TGTGCCAGCACCCCTAGCTCGGTGGCGAACACTGAAGCTTTCTTT
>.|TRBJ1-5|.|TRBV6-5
CASRRDPGGNQPQHF
TGTGCCAGCAGGCGAGACCCAGGGGGCAATCAGCCCCAGCATTTT
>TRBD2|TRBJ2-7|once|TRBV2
CASSEPSGFTYEQYF
TGTGCCAGCAGTGAGCCTAGCGGCTTCACCTACGAGCAGTACTTC
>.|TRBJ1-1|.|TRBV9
CASSPGHPNTEAFF
TGTGCCAGCAGCCCGGGACATCCGAACACTGAAGCTTTCTTT
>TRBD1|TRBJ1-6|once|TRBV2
CASSGQGGQNNSPLHF
TGTGCCAGCAGTGGTCAAGGGGGACAGAATAATTCACCCCTCCACTTT
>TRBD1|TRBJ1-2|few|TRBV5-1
CASSWGTANYGYTF
TGCGCCAGCAGCTGGGGGACAGCTAACTATGGCTACACCTTC
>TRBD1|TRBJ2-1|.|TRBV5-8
CASSSGTGGAYNEQFF
TGTGCCAGCAGCTCCGGGACAGGGGGCGCGTACAATGAGCAGTTCTTC
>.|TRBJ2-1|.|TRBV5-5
CASSVPGLPEQFF
TGTGCCAGCAGCGTTCCGGGACTGCCAGAGCAGTTCTTC
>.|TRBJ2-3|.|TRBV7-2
CASSSRRVDTQYF
TGTGCCAGCAGCTCAAGGAGAGTGGATACGCAGTATTTT
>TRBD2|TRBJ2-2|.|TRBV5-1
CASSGGTTRGRELFF
TGCGCCAGCAGCGGAGGGACTACGCGTGGGAGGGAGCTGTTTTTT
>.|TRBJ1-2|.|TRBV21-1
CASSKEGQQGGYGYTF
TGTGCCAGCAGCAAAGAGGGTCAACAGGGCGGCTATGGCTACACCTTC
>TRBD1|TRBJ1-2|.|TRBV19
CASIPFVGQGGYGYTF
TGTGCCAGTATCCCCTTCGTAGGTCAGGGGGGCTATGGCTACACCTTC
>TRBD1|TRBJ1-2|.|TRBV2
CASSEYAGGASGYTF
TGTGCCAGCAGTGAGTATGCAGGGGGCGCGTCCGGCTACACCTTC
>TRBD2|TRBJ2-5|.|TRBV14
CASSQGTSGRGYQETQYF
TGTGCCAGCAGCCAAGGGACTAGCGGGAGGGGATACCAAGAGACCCAGTACTTC
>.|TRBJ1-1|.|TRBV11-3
CASSLYPTEAFF
TGTGCCAGCAGCTTATATCCCACTGAAGCTTTCTTT
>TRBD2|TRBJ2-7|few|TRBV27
CASSARGTSGIYEQYF
TGTGCCAGCAGTGCGAGAGGGACTAGCGGGATATACGAGCAGTACTTC
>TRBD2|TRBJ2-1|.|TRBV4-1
CASSRTSGYNEQFF
TGCGCCAGCAGCCGGACTAGCGGATACAATGAGCAGTTCTTC
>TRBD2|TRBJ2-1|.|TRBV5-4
CASTGLAGGNEQFF
TGTGCCAGCACTGGACTAGCGGGAGGAAATGAGCAGTTCTTC
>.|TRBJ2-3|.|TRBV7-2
CASTEGIYTDTQYF
TGTGCCAGCACGGAGGGGATTTACACAGATACGCAGTATTTT
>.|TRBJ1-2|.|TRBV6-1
CASSETGYGYTF
TGTGCCAGCAGTGAGACGGGGTATGGCTACACCTTC
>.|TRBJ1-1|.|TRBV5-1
CASSWGGGGTEAFF
TGCGCCAGCAGCTGGGGGGGCGGAGGGACTGAAGCTTTCTTT
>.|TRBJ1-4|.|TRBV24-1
CATSEGGVTTNEKLFF
TGTGCCACCAGTGAGGGGGGGGTCACAACTAATGAAAAACTGTTTTTT
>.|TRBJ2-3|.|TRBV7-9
CASSLVVSYTDTQYF
TGTGCCAGCAGCTTAGTCGTCAGTTATACAGATACGCAGTATTTT
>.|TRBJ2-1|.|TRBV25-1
CASSWGRNNNEQFF
TGTGCCAGCAGTTGGGGGAGGAATAACAATGAGCAGTTCTTC
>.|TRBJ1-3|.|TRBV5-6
CASSYFSRGGNTIYF
TGTGCCAGCAGCTACTTCAGCAGAGGGGGAAACACCATATATTTT
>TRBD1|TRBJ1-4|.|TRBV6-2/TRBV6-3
CASSSGDSRKVFF
TGTGCCAGCAGTTCGGGGGACAGTCGAAAGGTGTTTTTT
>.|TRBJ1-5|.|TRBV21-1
CASSKAPGISTQPQHF
TGTGCCAGCAGCAAAGCGCCAGGAATCTCAACACAGCCCCAGCATTTT
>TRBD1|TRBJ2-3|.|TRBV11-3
CASSRRTGETDTQYF
TGTGCCAGCAGTCGTCGGACAGGGGAAACGGATACGCAGTATTTT
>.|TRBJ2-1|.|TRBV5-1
CASSLGLEYEQFF
TGCGCCAGCAGCTTGGGACTAGAATATGAGCAGTTCTTC
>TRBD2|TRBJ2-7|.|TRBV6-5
CASSYLTSGRTYEQYF
TGTGCCAGCAGTTACCTGACTAGCGGGAGAACCTACGAGCAGTACTTC
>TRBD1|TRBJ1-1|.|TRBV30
CAWSGGQGYTEAFF
TGTGCCTGGAGCGGAGGACAGGGATACACTGAAGCTTTCTTT
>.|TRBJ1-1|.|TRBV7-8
CASRSLHEWGLGRTEAFF
TGTGCCAGCCGCAGCTTACACGAGTGGGGACTCGGTAGAACTGAAGCTTTCTTT
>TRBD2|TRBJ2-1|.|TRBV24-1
CATSFLGAGGLNEQFF
TGTGCCACCAGCTTCCTAGGGGCGGGAGGCTTGAATGAGCAGTTCTTC
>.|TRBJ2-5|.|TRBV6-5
CASSYGLPGETQYF
TGTGCCAGCAGTTACGGGCTACCTGGGGAGACCCAGTACTTC
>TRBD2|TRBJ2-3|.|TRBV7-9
CASSSLGGGTDTQYF
TGTGCCAGCAGCTCCCTGGGCGGGGGAACAGATACGCAGTATTTT
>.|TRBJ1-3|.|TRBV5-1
CASSLSTAGNTIYF
TGCGCCAGCAGCTTGTCGACAGCTGGAAACACCATATATTTT
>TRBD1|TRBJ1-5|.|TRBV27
CASRVRGRGDSNQPQHF
TGTGCCAGCAGAGTCAGGGGGCGCGGGGATAGCAATCAGCCCCAGCATTTT
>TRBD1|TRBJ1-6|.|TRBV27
CASSYGQGTYNSPLHF
TGTGCCAGCAGTTACGGACAGGGAACCTATAATTCACCCCTCCACTTT
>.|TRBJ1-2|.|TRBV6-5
CASSYSLGQAYGYTF
TGTGCCAGCAGTTACTCTTTGGGGCAAGCCTATGGCTACACCTTC
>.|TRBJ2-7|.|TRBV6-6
CASSVDRGRYYEQYF
TGTGCCAGCAGTGTTGACAGAGGTCGTTATTACGAGCAGTACTTC
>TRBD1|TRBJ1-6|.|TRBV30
CAWSPPGGQGGSPLHF
TGTGCCTGGAGTCCCCCGGGGGGACAGGGGGGATCACCCCTCCACTTT
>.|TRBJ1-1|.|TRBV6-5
CASSYSLAGVTEAFF
TGTGCCAGCAGTTACTCCCTTGCAGGGGTTACTGAAGCTTTCTTT
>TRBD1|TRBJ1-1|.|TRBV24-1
CATSDLTGGAFF
TGTGCCACCAGTGATCTGACAGGGGGAGCTTTCTTT
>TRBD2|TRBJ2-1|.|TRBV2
CASSRLAGDYEQFF
TGTGCCAGCAGCCGACTAGCGGGAGATTATGAGCAGTTCTTC